The 18 T cell receptor beta chains listed next were all sequenced from one sample in a study of blood T cells in healthy people across ages. Combining a sample-barcoded 5' primer with a J-beta primer mix, a second PCR ran for roughly 6 to 11 cycles. TCRdb re-called the 5' RACE reads with MiXCR, one entry per CDR3 protein. The sample carries around 1,000,000 distinct CDR3 sequences, 20% to 25% recorded once. The sample also formed part of further work on T cells of mothers and their children.

The sample comprised blood. The receptor set was obtained from a girl aged 2-9 years in good health.

The chain uses TRBV7-3 and TRBJ2-5; D is uncertain. CDR3 length: 14 residues. Trimming took 0 bases from V and 4 from J, leaving 9 bases between them. Per the germline V gene, CDR1 is SGHTA and CDR2 is FQGTGA. For the CDR3, the DNA is TGTGCCAGCAGCTTAACTCGTTCGACAGAGACCCAGTACTTC. This gives the protein CASSLTRSTETQYF.

In its sample, this clonotype was seen a few times. This chain joins TRBV2 and TRBJ2-5; 7 bases are a match to TRBD1. The CDR3 runs 16 residues. Germline-derived CDR1 and CDR2 are SNHLY and FYNNEI. V shed 5 bases and J 3 bases; nucleotides not matched to a gene: 12. CDR3 residues: CASSPDRARRKETQYF. CDR3 coding DNA: TGTGCCAGCAGTCCCGACAGGGCCCGAAGGAAAGAGACCCAGTACTTC.

This chain links TRBV5-4 with TRBJ1-2, with D possibly being TRBD1 (5 bases). The CDR3 length is 14 residues. Germline CDR1 reads SGHNT; CDR2 reads YYREEE (reference sequence). V lost 2 bases to trimming and J lost 7 bases, with 15 bases between them. The DNA for the CDR3 is TGTGCCAGCAGCTTTCCTCCCCAGGGATCTGGCTACACCTTC. This sequence encodes CASSFPPQGSGYTF.

This clonotype was seen a handful of times. Here the CDR3 reads CASVNWAAYNEQFF. The CDR3 coding sequence is TGTGCCAGCGTGAATTGGGCAGCCTACAATGAGCAGTTCTTC. The rearrangement joins TRBV28 to TRBJ2-1; D unclear. Germline CDR1 reads MDHEN; CDR2 reads SYDVKM. This CDR3 spans 14 amino acids. The V end lost 8 bases, the J end lost 2 bases, and 13 bases lay between the germline ends.

This clonotype showed up just a few times. The chain joins TRBV20-1 to TRBJ2-7; 10 bases line up with TRBD2. The V segment lost 8 bases and the J segment 3 bases; nucleotides outside the gene matches: 7. The CDR3 consists of 13 residues. CDR1 is DFQATT and CDR2 is SNEGSKA in the germline V gene (reference sequence). The CDR3 reads CSTRAGGHYEQYF. CDR3 bases: TGCAGTACACGAGCGGGAGGGCACTACGAGCAGTACTTC.

The chain couples TRBV29-1 to TRBJ1-4; no clear D gene. Germline V gene lookup returns CDR1 SQVTM and CDR2 ANQGSEA. Trimming pared 6 bases from V and 1 base from J, leaving 9 bases between. This CDR3 is 13 amino acids long. CDR3 bases: TGCAGCGTAGCACCGCTAACTAATGAAAAACTGTTTTTT. Its protein product is CSVAPLTNEKLFF. Based on the CDR3 plus reference TRBV29-1 and TRBJ1-4, the full variable domain is SAVISQKPSRDICQRGTSLTIQCQVDSQVTMMFWYRQQPGQSLTLIATANQGSEATYESGFVIDKFPISRPNLTFSTLTVSNMSPEDSSIYLCSVAPLTNEKLFFGSGTQLSVL.

A few counts support this clonotype. The genes are TRBV7-8 and TRBJ2-7, with D tentatively TRBD2 (6 bases). This CDR3 comprises 13 residues. Trimming took 6 bases from V and 3 from J, leaving 12 bases between them. Germline-derived CDR1 and CDR2 are SGHVS and FQNEAQ. The CDR3 DNA reads as TGTGCCAGCAGTATTCTAGCGTACTACGAGCAGTACTTC. Its protein is CASSILAYYEQYF.

The rearrangement links TRBV4-1 to TRBJ2-3, with TRBD2 matching over 11 bases. Germline trimming cut 1 base from V and 3 bases from J; bases unmatched to any gene: 3. The germline CDR1 and CDR2 sequences are MGHRA and YSYEKL. The CDR3 length is 16 residues. The CDR3 coding sequence is TGCGCCAGCAGCCAAGGGACTAGCGGGCTTACAGATACGCAGTATTTT. It yields the protein CASSQGTSGLTDTQYF.

This clonotype turned up a few times. The rearrangement links TRBV6-5 to TRBJ1-4; D may be TRBD1 (5 bases). The CDR3 length is 14 residues. With 7 bases removed from V and 5 bases from J, the gap between germline ends came to 14 bases. Germline V gives CDR1 MNHEY, CDR2 SVGAGI. In DNA form, the CDR3 reads TGTGCCAGCAAAAAAGGATGGGGCAATGAAAAACTGTTTTTT. Translation gives CASKKGWGNEKLFF.

The genes are TRBV5-1 and TRBJ2-5, with 8 positions matching TRBD1. Germline V gives CDR1 SGHRS, CDR2 YFSETQ. This CDR3 is 15 amino acids long. V trimming: 0 bases; J trimming: 2 bases; junction bases outside the gene matches: 3. The CDR3 sequence is CASSLEQGVQETQYF. CDR3 in DNA: TGCGCCAGCAGCTTGGAACAGGGGGTTCAAGAGACCCAGTACTTC.

The table lists this clonotype with a few counts. The chain employs TRBV7-3 and TRBJ2-1; 7 positions agree with TRBD2. This CDR3 comprises 14 residues. Germline lookup yields CDR1 SGHTA and CDR2 FQGTGA. Trimming took 4 bases from V and 4 from J; bases not matched to a gene: 4. The CDR3 nucleotides are TGTGCCAGCAGCTCGGGAGGCTATTACAATGAGCAGTTCTTC. Translating it yields CASSSGGYYNEQFF.

This clonotype has more than one count but fewer than ten. This chain uses TRBV12-5 with TRBJ2-4, with D perhaps given as TRBD1 or TRBD2 (7 bases each). V dropped 1 base and J dropped 7 bases, with 23 bases sitting between them. Germline CDR1 and CDR2: LGHNT and FRNRAP. The CDR3 is 18 amino acids. The CDR3 bases are TGTGCTAGTGGTTTGGCTCTAGGGGAGGGGGCGATCAGGAACATTCAGTACTTC. Its translation is CASGLALGEGAIRNIQYF.

The table lists this clonotype with a count of one. This rearrangement joins TRBV4-3 to TRBJ2-5; D uncertain. The CDR3 is made up of 15 amino acids. The V end was cut by 4 bases, the J end by 1 base, with 13 bases between. Germline V gene data show CDR1 as LGHNA and CDR2 as YSLEER. DNA of the CDR3: TGCGCCAGCAGCCTGGGTTTGGGGATCCAAGAGACCCAGTACTTC. It codes for CASSLGLGIQETQYF.

In its sample, this clonotype was seen a few times. The J gene is TRBJ2-1, the V gene TRBV5-6; 9 bases align to TRBD2. The J call could be wrong; TRBJ2-7 is a better fit for the DNA end. This CDR3 spans 15 amino acids. The germline V gene encodes CDR1 SGHDT and CDR2 YYEEEE. CDR3 sequence reads: CASSPGTSSVYEQYF. CDR3 DNA sequence: TGTGCCAGCAGCCCGGGGACTAGCTCGGTATACGAGCAGTACTTC.

The chain couples TRBV3-1 to TRBJ2-5; the D gene is possibly TRBD2 (7 bases). Near its end, the DNA agrees better with TRBJ2-1, so the J call may be wrong. This CDR3 is 16 amino acids long. Germline lookup yields CDR1 LGHDT and CDR2 YNNKEL (reference sequence). This chain's CDR3 is CASSPGPPGGLYEQFF. The CDR3 region has the DNA TGTGCCAGCAGCCCTGGACCGCCGGGGGGCCTTTATGAGCAGTTCTTC.

This clonotype was seen more than once but under ten times. This CDR3 is missing its conserved last phenylalanine or tryptophan, likely due to a read error. CDR3 in DNA: TGTGCCAGTAGTATCTCGGGGGGAGAAAACACTGAAGCTTTCCTT. Its translation is CASSISGGENTEAFL. The chain is built from TRBV19 and TRBJ1-1; a possible D gene is TRBD1 (5 bases). CDR3 length equals 15 residues. Germline V gene sequence: CDR1 LNHDA, CDR2 SQIVND (reference sequence). Trimming pared 3 bases from V and 2 bases from J, leaving 13 bases between.

In its sample, this clonotype was seen many times. This chain's CDR3 is CSVSGRAHNEQFF. As DNA, the CDR3 is TGCAGCGTGAGCGGGAGGGCCCACAATGAGCAGTTCTTC. The V call is TRBV29-1, the J call TRBJ2-1, with 10 nucleotides matching TRBD2. CDR1 SQVTM and CDR2 ANQGSEA come from the germline V gene. V was clipped by 6 bases and J by 5 bases; unmatched bases: 4. This CDR3 contains 13 residues.

CDR3 nucleotide sequence: TGTGCCACCAGCAGATTTGCAGGGGACGGGGAGCTGTTTTTT. Protein: CATSRFAGDGELFF. The chain joins TRBV15 to TRBJ2-2; D might be TRBD1 (6 bases). Germline V gene sequence: CDR1 LNHNV, CDR2 YYDKDF (reference sequence). The length of the CDR3 is 14 residues. The V gene lost 2 bases and the J gene lost 7 bases, with 11 bases spanning the gap. The whole variable domain, filled in from reference TRBV15 and TRBJ2-2, reads DAMVIQNPRYQVTQFGKPVTLSCSQTLNHNVMYWYQQKSSQAPKLLFHYYDKDFNNEADTPDNFQSRRPNTSFCFLDIRSPGLGDTAMYLCATSRFAGDGELFFGEGSRLTVL.